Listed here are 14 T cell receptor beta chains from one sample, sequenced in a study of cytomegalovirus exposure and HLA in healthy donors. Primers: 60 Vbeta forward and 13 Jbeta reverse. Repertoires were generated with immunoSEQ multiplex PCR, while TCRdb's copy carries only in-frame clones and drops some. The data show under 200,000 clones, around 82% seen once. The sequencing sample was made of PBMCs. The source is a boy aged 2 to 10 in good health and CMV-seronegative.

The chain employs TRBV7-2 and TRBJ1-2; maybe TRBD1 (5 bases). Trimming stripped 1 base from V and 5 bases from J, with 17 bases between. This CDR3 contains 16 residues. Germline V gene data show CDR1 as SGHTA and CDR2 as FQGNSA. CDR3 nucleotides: TGTGCCAGCAGCTTAGGCGGGGGAGGGGATCATTATGGCTACACCTTC. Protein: CASSLGGGGDHYGYTF.

The CDR3 DNA follows: TGTGCCAGCAGCTTAGCGGGAGGGCTCGAGCAGTACTTC. This sequence encodes CASSLAGGLEQYF. V is TRBV7-2 and J is TRBJ2-7; 7 positions agree with TRBD2. Germline assignment: CDR1 SGHTA and CDR2 FQGNSA. The V gene end was trimmed by 0 bases and the J gene end by 6 bases; junction bases not matched to a gene: 2. CDR3 length: 13 amino acids. Full variable domain (rest looked up from reference TRBV7-2 and TRBJ2-7): GAGVSQSPSNKVTEKGKDVELRCDPISGHTALYWYRQSLGQGLEFLIYFQGNSAPDKSGLPSDRFSAERTGGSVSTLTIQRTQQEDSAVYLCASSLAGGLEQYFGPGTRLTVT.

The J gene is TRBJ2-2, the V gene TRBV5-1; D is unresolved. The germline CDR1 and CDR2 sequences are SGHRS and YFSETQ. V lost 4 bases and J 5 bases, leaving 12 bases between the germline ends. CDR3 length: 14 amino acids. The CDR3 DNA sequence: TGCGCCAGCAGCACCCGGGTGGTTACCGGGGAGCTGTTTTTT. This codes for CASSTRVVTGELFF.

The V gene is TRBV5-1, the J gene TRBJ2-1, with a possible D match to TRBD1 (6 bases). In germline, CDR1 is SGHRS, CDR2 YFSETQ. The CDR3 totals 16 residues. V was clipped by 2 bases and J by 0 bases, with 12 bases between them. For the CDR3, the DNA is TGCGCCAGCAGCTTCTTACAGGGTAGCTCCTACAATGAGCAGTTCTTC. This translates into CASSFLQGSSYNEQFF.

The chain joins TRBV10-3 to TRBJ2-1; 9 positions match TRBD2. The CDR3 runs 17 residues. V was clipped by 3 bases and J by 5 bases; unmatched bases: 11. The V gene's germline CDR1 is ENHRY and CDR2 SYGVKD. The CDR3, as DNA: TGTGCCATCAGTGATTTTGGAGCGGGAGGTCCTGACAATGAGCAGTTCTTC. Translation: CAISDFGAGGPDNEQFF.

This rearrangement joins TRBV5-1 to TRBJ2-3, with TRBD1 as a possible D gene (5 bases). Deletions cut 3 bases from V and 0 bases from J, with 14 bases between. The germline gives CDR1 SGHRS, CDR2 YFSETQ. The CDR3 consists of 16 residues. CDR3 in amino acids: CASSSERRASTDTQYF. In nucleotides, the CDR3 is TGCGCCAGCAGCTCAGAGCGCAGGGCTAGCACAGATACGCAGTATTTT.

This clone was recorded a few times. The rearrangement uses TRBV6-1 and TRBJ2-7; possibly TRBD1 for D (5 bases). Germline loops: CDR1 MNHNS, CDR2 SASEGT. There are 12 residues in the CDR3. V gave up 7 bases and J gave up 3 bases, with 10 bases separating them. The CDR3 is CASTGYVYEQYF. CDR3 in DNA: TGTGCCAGCACAGGGTACGTCTACGAGCAGTACTTC.

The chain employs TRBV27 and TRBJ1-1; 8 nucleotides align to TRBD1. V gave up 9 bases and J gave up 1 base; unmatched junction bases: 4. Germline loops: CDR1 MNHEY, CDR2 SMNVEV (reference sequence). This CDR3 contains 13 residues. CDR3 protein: CASSTGANTEAFF. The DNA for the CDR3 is TGTGCCAGTTCGACAGGGGCGAACACTGAAGCTTTCTTT.

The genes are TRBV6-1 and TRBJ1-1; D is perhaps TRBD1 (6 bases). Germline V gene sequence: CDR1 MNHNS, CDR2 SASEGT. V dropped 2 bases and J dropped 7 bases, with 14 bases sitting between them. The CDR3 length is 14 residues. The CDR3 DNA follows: TGTGCCAGCAGTGAACGGGGGGCCGGGGGTGAAGCTTTCTTT. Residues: CASSERGAGGEAFF.

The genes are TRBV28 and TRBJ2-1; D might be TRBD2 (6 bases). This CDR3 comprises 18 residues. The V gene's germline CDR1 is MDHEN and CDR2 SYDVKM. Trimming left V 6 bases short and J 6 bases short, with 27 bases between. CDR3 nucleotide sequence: TGTGCCAGCAGCCCCTCGCGTGTGGGGAGGCCTTTGGGCAATGAGCAGTTCTTC. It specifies CASSPSRVGRPLGNEQFF.

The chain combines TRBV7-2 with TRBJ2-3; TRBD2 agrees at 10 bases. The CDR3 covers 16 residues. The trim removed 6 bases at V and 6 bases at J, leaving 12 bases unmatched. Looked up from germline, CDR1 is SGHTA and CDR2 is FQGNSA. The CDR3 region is CASSMGVAGGGDTQYF. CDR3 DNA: TGTGCCAGCAGTATGGGGGTAGCGGGAGGAGGGGATACGCAGTATTTT.

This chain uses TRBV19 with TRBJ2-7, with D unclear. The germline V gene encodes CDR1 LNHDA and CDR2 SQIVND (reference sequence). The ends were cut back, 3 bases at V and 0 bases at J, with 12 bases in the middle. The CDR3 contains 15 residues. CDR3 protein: CASSILAGASYEQYF. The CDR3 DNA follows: TGTGCCAGTAGTATTCTGGCAGGTGCCTCCTACGAGCAGTACTTC. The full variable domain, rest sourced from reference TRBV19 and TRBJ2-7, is DGGITQSPKYLFRKEGQNVTLSCEQNLNHDAMYWYRQDPGQGLRLIYYSQIVNDFQKGDIAEGYSVSREKKESFPLTVTSAQKNPTAFYLCASSILAGASYEQYFGPGTRLTVT.

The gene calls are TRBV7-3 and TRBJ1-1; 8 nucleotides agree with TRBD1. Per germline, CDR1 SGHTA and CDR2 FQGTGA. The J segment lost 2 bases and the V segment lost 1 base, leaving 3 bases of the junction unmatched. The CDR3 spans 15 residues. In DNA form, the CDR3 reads TGTGCCAGCAGCTTAATGGACAGGGAAAACACTGAAGCTTTCTTT. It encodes CASSLMDRENTEAFF.

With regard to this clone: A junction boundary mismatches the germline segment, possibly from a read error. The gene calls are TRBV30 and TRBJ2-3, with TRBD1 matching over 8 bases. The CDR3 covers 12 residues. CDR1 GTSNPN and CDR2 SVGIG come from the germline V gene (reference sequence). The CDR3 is CAWSAQGDLVDF. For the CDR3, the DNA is TGTGCCTGGAGCGCACAGGGGGACCTGGTTGATTTT.